The sequence of this T cell receptor (beta chain) was determined in a study of response to subunit inactivated influenza vaccine. General study points: The authors offered the suggestion that each seasonal influenza vaccination recruits few new T cells.

From the RT-PCR reads, TCRdb called clonotypes with MiXCR, one entry per CDR3 protein. The table includes around 250,000 distinct CDR3 sequences, less than 15% detected once. This clonotype showed up just a few times. Its antigen remains unidentified. From germline, CDR1 is DFQATT and CDR2 SNEGSKA (reference sequence). The CDR3 sequence is 14 residues long. Trimming left V 6 bases short and J 6 bases short, with 17 bases between. Sequenced here: non-naive T cells sorted from PBMCs, sampled around two weeks before vaccination. This chain uses TRBV20-1 with TRBJ2-2; D remains ambiguous. The clonotype comes from a man aged 50-60 years who received an inactivated influenza vaccine. The CDR3 coding sequence is TGCAGTGCCCGAGCTGTACAAAAGGCCGGGGAGCTGTTTTTT. Protein sequence: CSARAVQKAGELFF.